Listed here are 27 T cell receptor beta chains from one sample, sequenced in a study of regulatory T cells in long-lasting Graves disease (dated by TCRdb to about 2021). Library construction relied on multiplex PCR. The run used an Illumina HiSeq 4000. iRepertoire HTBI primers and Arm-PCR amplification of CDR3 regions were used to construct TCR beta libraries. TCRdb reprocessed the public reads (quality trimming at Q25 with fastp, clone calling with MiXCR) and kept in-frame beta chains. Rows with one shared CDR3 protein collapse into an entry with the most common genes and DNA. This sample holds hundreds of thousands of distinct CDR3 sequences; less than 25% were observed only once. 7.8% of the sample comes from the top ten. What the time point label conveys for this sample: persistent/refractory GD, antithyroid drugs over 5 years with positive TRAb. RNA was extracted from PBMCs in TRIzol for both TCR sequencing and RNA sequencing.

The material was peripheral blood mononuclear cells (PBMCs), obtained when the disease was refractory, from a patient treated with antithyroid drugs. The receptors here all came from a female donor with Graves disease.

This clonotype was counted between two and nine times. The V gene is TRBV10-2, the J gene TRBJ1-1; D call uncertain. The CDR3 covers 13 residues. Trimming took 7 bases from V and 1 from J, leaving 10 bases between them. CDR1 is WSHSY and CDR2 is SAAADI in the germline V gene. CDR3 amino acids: CASTEVPNTEAFF. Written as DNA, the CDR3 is TGCGCCAGCACCGAGGTACCGAACACTGAAGCTTTCTTT.

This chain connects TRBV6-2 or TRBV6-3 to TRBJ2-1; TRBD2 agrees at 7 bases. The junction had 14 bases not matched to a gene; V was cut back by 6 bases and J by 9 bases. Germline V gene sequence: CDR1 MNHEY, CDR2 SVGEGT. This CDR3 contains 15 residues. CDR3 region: CASRPDWRETSEQFF. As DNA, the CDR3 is TGTGCCAGCAGGCCCGACTGGCGGGAGACGAGTGAGCAGTTCTTC.

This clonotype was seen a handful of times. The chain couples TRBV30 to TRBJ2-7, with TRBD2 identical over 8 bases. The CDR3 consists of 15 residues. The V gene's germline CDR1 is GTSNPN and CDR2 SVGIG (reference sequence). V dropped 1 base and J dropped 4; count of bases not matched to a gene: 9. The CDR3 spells CAWSAPRLAIYEQYF. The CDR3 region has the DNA TGTGCCTGGAGTGCCCCGAGACTAGCGATATACGAGCAGTACTTC.

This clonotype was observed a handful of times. CDR3 coding DNA: TGTGCCAGCGGGGTTTACAGTGGTGGCAATCAGCCCCAGCATTTT. Translating it yields CASGVYSGGNQPQHF. The gene calls are TRBV28 and TRBJ1-5; D unresolved. The CDR3 length is 15 residues. V was cut by 8 bases and J by 2 bases, with 16 bases left in between. Germline V gene sequence: CDR1 MDHEN, CDR2 SYDVKM.

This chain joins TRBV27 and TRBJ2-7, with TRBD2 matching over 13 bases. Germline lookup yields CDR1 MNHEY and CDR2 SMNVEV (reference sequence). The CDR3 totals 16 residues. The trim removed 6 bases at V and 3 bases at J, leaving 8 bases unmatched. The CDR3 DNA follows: TGTGCCAGCAGCCGGACTAGCGGGAGAGGGGTCTACGAGCAGTACTTC. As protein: CASSRTSGRGVYEQYF.

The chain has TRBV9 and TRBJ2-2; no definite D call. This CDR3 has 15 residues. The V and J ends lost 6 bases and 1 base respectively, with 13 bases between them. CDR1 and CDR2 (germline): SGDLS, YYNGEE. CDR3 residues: CASTSSKGNTGELFF. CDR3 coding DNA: TGTGCCAGCACCTCCTCTAAAGGGAACACCGGGGAGCTGTTTTTT.

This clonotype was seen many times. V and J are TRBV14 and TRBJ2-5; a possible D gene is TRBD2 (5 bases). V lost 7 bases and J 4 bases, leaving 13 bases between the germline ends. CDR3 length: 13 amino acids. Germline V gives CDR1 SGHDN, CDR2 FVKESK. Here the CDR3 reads CASNRRGPETQYF. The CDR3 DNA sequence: TGTGCCAGCAACCGTCGGGGTCCAGAGACCCAGTACTTC. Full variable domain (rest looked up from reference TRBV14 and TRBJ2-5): EAGVTQFPSHSVIEKGQTVTLRCDPISGHDNLYWYRRVMGKEIKFLLHFVKESKQDESGMPNNRFLAERTGGTYSTLKVQPAELEDSGVYFCASNRRGPETQYFGPGTRLLVL.

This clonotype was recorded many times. As DNA, the CDR3 is TGTGCGGGACTAATGGGCAGGGCGGGGACCCAGTACTTC. Translating gives CAGLMGRAGTQYF. The rearrangement links TRBV30 to TRBJ2-5; 7 bases are a match to TRBD2. This CDR3 has 13 residues. Germline values: CDR1 GTSNPN, CDR2 SVGIG (reference sequence).

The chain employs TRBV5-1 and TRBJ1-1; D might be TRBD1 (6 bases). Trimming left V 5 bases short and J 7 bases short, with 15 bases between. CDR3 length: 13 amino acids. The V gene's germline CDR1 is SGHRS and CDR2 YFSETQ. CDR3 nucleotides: TGCGCCAGCAGACCTTTGGACAGAAGTGAAGCTTTCTTT. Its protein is CASRPLDRSEAFF.

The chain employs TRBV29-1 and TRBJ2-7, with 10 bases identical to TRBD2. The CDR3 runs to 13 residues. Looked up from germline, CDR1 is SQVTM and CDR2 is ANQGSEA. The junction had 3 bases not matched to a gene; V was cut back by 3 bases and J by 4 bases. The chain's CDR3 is CSVEVLAGYEQYF. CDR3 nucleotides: TGCAGCGTTGAGGTACTAGCGGGGTACGAGCAGTACTTC.

The CDR3 DNA reads as TGTGCCAGCAGTTTCTCATGGGGGACTAGCGGGAGATCAGATACGCAGTATTTT. This translates into CASSFSWGTSGRSDTQYF. The chain employs TRBV28 and TRBJ2-3; 14 bases agree with TRBD2. The V gene's germline CDR1 is MDHEN and CDR2 SYDVKM. Trimming took 3 bases from V and 4 from J; bases not matched to a gene: 9. The CDR3 runs 18 residues.

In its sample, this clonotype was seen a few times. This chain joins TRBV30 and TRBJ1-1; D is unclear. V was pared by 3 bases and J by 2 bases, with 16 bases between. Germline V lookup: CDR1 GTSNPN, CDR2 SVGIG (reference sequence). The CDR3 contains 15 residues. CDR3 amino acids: CAWRMPGIVNTEAFF. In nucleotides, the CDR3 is TGTGCCTGGAGGATGCCGGGAATCGTTAACACTGAAGCTTTCTTT.

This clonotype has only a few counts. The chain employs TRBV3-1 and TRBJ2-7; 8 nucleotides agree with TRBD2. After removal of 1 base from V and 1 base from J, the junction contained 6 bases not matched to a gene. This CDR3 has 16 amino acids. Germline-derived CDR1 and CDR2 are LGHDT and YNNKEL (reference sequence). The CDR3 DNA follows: TGTGCCAGCAGCCAAGGCGGGGGACTAGAGTCCTACGAGCAGTACTTC. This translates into CASSQGGGLESYEQYF.

DNA of the CDR3: TGCGCCAGCAGCTTGGGGACAGGGTGGTCGAAAGAGACCCAGTACTTC. It yields the protein CASSLGTGWSKETQYF. The chain is built from TRBV5-1 and TRBJ2-5, with TRBD1 identical over 8 bases. The CDR3 length is 16 residues. V lost 0 bases to trimming and J lost 3 bases; unmatched junction nucleotides: 7. The V gene's germline CDR1 is SGHRS and CDR2 YFSETQ.

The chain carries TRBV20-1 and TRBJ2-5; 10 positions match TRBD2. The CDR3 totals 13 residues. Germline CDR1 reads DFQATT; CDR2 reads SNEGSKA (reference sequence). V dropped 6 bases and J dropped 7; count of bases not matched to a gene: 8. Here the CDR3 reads CSARTSGMATQYF. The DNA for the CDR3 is TGCAGTGCCCGCACTAGCGGGATGGCGACCCAGTACTTC.

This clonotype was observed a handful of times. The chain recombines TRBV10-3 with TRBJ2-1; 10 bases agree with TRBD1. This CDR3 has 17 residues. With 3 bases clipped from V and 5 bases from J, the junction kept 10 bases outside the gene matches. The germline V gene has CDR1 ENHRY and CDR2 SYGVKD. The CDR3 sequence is CAISDPVDRGLDNEQFF. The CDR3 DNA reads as TGTGCCATCAGTGATCCAGTCGACAGGGGGCTAGACAATGAGCAGTTCTTC.

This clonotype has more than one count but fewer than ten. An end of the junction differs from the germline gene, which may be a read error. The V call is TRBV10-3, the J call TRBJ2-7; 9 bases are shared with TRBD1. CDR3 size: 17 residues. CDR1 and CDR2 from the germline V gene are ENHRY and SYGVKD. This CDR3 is CATSEVRPGQGSYEQYF. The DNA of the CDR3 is TGTGCCACCAGTGAAGTACGTCCGGGACAGGGCTCCTACGAGCAGTACTTC.

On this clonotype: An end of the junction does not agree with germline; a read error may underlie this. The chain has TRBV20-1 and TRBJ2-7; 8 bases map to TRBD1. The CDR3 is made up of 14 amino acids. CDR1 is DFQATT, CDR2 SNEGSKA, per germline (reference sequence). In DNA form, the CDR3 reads TGCAGTGCGATAGGGGACAGGAATAACTACGAGCAGTGCTTC. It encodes CSAIGDRNNYEQCF.

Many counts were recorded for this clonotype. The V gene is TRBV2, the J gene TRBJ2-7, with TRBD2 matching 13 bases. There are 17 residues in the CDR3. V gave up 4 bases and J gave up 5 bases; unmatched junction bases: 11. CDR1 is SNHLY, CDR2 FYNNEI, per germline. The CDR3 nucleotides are TGTGCCAGCAGTGCCTCCCCCGCCGGGACTAGCGGGAACGAGCAGTACTTC. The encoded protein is CASSASPAGTSGNEQYF.

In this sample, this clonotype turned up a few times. Here the CDR3 reads CASAQAGQGKYSPLHF. As DNA, the CDR3 is TGTGCCAGTGCTCAGGCCGGCCAGGGGAAATATTCACCCCTCCACTTT. The chain joins TRBV12-3 or TRBV12-4 to TRBJ1-6, with D possibly TRBD1 on 6 matching bases. The V end was cut by 9 bases, the J end by 8 bases, with 23 bases between. This CDR3 has 16 amino acids.

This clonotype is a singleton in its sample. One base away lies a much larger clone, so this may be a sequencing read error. The CDR3 reads CAGRPGTPSRRTEAFF. CDR3 in DNA: TGTGCCGGCAGACCCGGGACGCCCTCTCGTAGGACTGAAGCTTTCTTT. This sequence joins TRBV6-2 or TRBV6-3 and TRBJ1-1; D is possibly TRBD1 (5 bases). The CDR3 is 16 residues long. Germline assignment: CDR1 MNHEY and CDR2 SVGEGT.

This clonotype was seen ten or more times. CDR3 DNA: TGTGCCAGCAGTTTGGGGGCCCGGGCTTTCTTT. Amino acids: CASSLGARAFF. This chain links TRBV28 with TRBJ1-1; the D gene is possibly TRBD1 (6 bases). Germline assignment: CDR1 MDHEN and CDR2 SYDVKM. Trimming took 3 bases from V and 11 from J, leaving 10 bases between them. The CDR3 consists of 11 residues.

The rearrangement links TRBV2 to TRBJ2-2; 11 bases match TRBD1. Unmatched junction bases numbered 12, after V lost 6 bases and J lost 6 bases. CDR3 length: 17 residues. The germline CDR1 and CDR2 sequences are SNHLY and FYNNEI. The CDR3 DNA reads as TGTGCCAGCAGCGACCCCGGGACAGGGGGTTCCCCCGGGGAGCTGTTTTTT. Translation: CASSDPGTGGSPGELFF.

The CDR3 loop is CASSQPTQGASEAFF. CDR3 DNA sequence: TGCGCCAGCAGCCAACCTACACAGGGGGCGTCCGAAGCTTTCTTT. The chain joins TRBV4-1 to TRBJ1-1, with TRBD1 identical over 9 bases. CDR1 is MGHRA, CDR2 YSYEKL, per germline. V was clipped by 2 bases and J by 8 bases; unmatched bases: 9. This CDR3 has 15 residues.

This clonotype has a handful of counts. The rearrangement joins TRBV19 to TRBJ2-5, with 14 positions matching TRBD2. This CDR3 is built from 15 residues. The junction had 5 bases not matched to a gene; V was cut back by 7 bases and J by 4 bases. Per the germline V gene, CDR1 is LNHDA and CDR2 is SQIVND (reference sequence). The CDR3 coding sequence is TGTGCCAGTACCAAGACTAGCGGGAGGGGAGAGACCCAGTACTTC. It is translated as CASTKTSGRGETQYF.

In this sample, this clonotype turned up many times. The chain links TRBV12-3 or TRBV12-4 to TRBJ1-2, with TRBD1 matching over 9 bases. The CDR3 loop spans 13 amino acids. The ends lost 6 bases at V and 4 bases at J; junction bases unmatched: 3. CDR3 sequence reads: CASSPDRGYGYTF. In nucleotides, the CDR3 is TGTGCCAGCAGCCCGGACAGGGGCTATGGCTACACCTTC.

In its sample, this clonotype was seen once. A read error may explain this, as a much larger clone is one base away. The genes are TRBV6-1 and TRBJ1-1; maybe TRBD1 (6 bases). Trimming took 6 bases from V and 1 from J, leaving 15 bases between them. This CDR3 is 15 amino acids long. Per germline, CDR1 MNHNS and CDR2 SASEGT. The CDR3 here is CASRIDETGNTEAFF. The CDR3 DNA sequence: TGTGCCAGCAGGATAGACGAGACAGGGAACACTGAAGCTTTCTTT.